This TCR beta chain was obtained from a study of radiotherapy plus CTLA-4 blockade in lung cancer. Produced via immunoSEQ multiplex PCR; TCRdb's table is partial and in-frame only. The table records about 51,000 clones, about three quarters of them present only once. The V gene's germline CDR1 is SGHTA and CDR2 FQGNSA. The CDR3 runs to 14 residues. The V and J ends lost 4 bases and 7 bases respectively, with 14 bases between them. The chain links TRBV7-2 to TRBJ1-5, with TRBD1 as a possible D gene (5 bases). The sample was peripheral blood, taken from a patient treated with radiotherapy plus ipilimumab. The clonotype comes from a human donor with non-small cell lung cancer whose response to radiotherapy plus ipilimumab could not be evaluated. The CDR3 here is CASSSQGVEQPQHF. The CDR3, as DNA: TGTGCCAGCAGCTCTCAAGGGGTGGAACAGCCCCAGCATTTT. Together with reference TRBV7-2 and TRBJ1-5, the CDR3 gives the full variable domain: GAGVSQSPSNKVTEKGKDVELRCDPISGHTALYWYRQSLGQGLEFLIYFQGNSAPDKSGLPSDRFSAERTGGSVSTLTIQRTQQEDSAVYLCASSSQGVEQPQHFGDGTRLSIL.